Reported below is one TCR beta chain. This record comes from a study of blood T cell repertoires in COVID-19. The wider study: Researchers got acute and convalescent COVID-19 samples from the United States, Italy and Spain. The analysed material was cDNA or gDNA that came from T cells, B-cell-depleted T cells, or PBMCs.

Original analysis: Cell counts per sample came from amplifying reference gene primers. Assay used: immunoSEQ multiplex PCR; TCRdb lists only in-frame clones, some missing. The V and J calls and clone size are taken from that table; D and trimming were inferred from the DNA. This sample has more than 90,000 clones; around 85% occur once, and the top ten carry less than 2%. The specimen was peripheral blood. This TCR was recovered from a woman between 65 and 79 years old with active or convalescent COVID-19.

The CDR3, as DNA: TGTGCCAGCAGTGACTCGCGGGAGGTCAATGAGCAGTTCTTC. Protein product: CASSDSREVNEQFF. This rearrangement joins TRBV6-4 to TRBJ2-1; 8 bases match TRBD2. V lost 0 bases to trimming and J lost 6 bases; unmatched junction nucleotides: 1. CDR1 MRHNA and CDR2 SNTAGT come from the germline V gene. The CDR3 runs 14 residues.